Listed here are 23 T cell receptor beta chains from one sample, sequenced in a study of blood T cells in healthy people across ages. Alongside a J-beta primer mix, a sample-barcoded 5' primer served in a second PCR lasting about 7 to 11 cycles. Via MiXCR, TCRdb re-called the 5' RACE reads, giving one row per CDR3 protein. The sample records hundreds of thousands of distinct CDR3 sequences, about half being singletons. Input material: blood. All receptors derive from a man older than 75 in good health.

A note on this clonotype: One end of the junction is discordant with germline, which a read error may explain. The chain has TRBV6-5 and TRBJ2-1; 7 bases map to TRBD1. Germline CDR1 is MNHEY and CDR2 is SVGAGI. The CDR3 length is 14 residues. The CDR3 spells CASAGDSTYNGQFF. The CDR3 DNA follows: TGTGCCAGCGCAGGGGACAGCACCTACAATGGGCAGTTCTTC.

The chain is built from TRBV5-6 and TRBJ2-4; no definite D call. This CDR3 is 16 amino acids long. Germline V gene lookup returns CDR1 SGHDT and CDR2 YYEEEE. V lost 4 bases and J 0 bases, leaving 14 bases between the germline ends. The CDR3 nucleotides are TGTGCCAGCAGCCGACTCGACCGAGGAGCCAAAAACATTCAGTACTTC. It yields the protein CASSRLDRGAKNIQYF.

The rearrangement uses TRBV20-1 and TRBJ2-1; tentative D call: TRBD2 (6 bases). Trimming pared 1 base from V and 4 bases from J, leaving 14 bases between. The CDR3 is 15 amino acids. CDR1 is DFQATT, CDR2 SNEGSKA, per germline (reference sequence). For the CDR3, the DNA is TGCAGTGCTAGAGTTCCCGGCGGGGCGTACAATGAGCAGTTCTTC. Its protein product is CSARVPGGAYNEQFF.

This chain links TRBV29-1 with TRBJ2-5; 11 bases fit TRBD1. The J call may be incorrect, as the DNA end agrees better with TRBJ2-7. Germline CDR1 reads SQVTM; CDR2 reads ANQGSEA. This CDR3 has 13 residues. In DNA, the CDR3 is TGCAGCGTCGATGGGACAGGGGGCTACGAGCAGTACTTC. Residues: CSVDGTGGYEQYF.

A few counts support this clonotype. The genes are TRBV11-1 and TRBJ2-5; TRBD2 agrees at 14 bases. CDR3 length equals 17 residues. Trimming took 1 base from V and 4 from J; bases not matched to a gene: 5. CDR1 and CDR2 from the germline V gene are SGHAT and FQDESV (reference sequence). CDR3 in DNA: TGTGCCAGCAGCTTAGTCTCCGGACTAGCGGGAGGAGAGACCCAGTACTTC. Protein sequence: CASSLVSGLAGGETQYF.

This chain joins TRBV11-1 and TRBJ1-1; 7 nucleotides align to TRBD1. Germline V gene lookup returns CDR1 SGHAT and CDR2 FQDESV (reference sequence). The CDR3 is 14 residues long. Trimming cost V 6 bases and J 2 bases; bases outside gene matches: 6. CDR3 nucleotides: TGTGCCAGCAGGATTGACAGGGTCAACACTGAAGCTTTCTTT. This gives the protein CASRIDRVNTEAFF.

The V gene is TRBV5-1, the J gene TRBJ2-1; a possible D gene is TRBD1 (5 bases). The V end lost 4 bases, the J end lost 6 bases, and 17 bases lay between the germline ends. The CDR3 extends over 15 amino acids. Germline CDR1 and CDR2: SGHRS and YFSETQ. The CDR3 region is CASSTAGNELNEQFF. DNA of the CDR3: TGCGCCAGCAGCACCGCAGGGAATGAACTCAATGAGCAGTTCTTC.

The CDR3 spells CSARDLSSGRRDEQFF. The CDR3 bases are TGCAGTGCTAGAGATCTCTCTAGCGGGAGAAGGGATGAGCAGTTCTTC. This chain connects TRBV20-1 to TRBJ2-1, with TRBD2 matching 10 bases. This CDR3 contains 16 residues. Germline V gene sequence: CDR1 DFQATT, CDR2 SNEGSKA (reference sequence). V lost 0 bases to trimming and J lost 8 bases; unmatched junction nucleotides: 10.

This clonotype was seen at least ten times. This chain joins TRBV29-1 and TRBJ2-1; 7 bases fit TRBD2. Germline V CDR1 and CDR2: SQVTM, ANQGSEA. The CDR3 is 13 residues long. CDR3 in DNA: TGCAGTAGAGCCCAGCGGGGCTACAATGAGCAGTTCTTC. Encoded protein: CSRAQRGYNEQFF.

The J gene is TRBJ1-5, the V gene TRBV12-3 or TRBV12-4; no firm D call. The CDR3 is 15 residues long. Trimming removed 6 bases from V and 5 bases from J, with 17 bases in between. In nucleotides, the CDR3 is TGTGCCAGCAGGCGGACTAGCTGGGGATATCAGCCCCAGCATTTT. The encoded protein is CASRRTSWGYQPQHF.

In its sample, this clonotype was seen many times. The CDR3 DNA sequence: TGTGCCAGCAGTTACTCCGGGTACACTGAAGCTTTCTTT. Its translation is CASSYSGYTEAFF. The chain uses TRBV6-6 and TRBJ1-1, with D hard to call. This CDR3 spans 13 amino acids. Between the trimmed V and J ends, which lost 0 bases and 3 bases, there was a span of 5 bases. In germline, CDR1 is MNHNY, CDR2 SVGAGI (reference sequence).

The chain's CDR3 is CASSPLVPGTSGRRFEQYF. The DNA of the CDR3 is TGTGCCAGCTCACCATTGGTCCCCGGGACTAGCGGGAGGAGGTTCGAGCAGTACTTC. The chain employs TRBV18 and TRBJ2-7; TRBD2 aligns across 15 bases. Germline CDR1 reads KGHSH; CDR2 reads LQKENI. V was pared by 2 bases and J by 6 bases, with 14 bases of the junction left unmatched. CDR3 length: 19 residues.

This clonotype has a count of ten or more. This chain connects TRBV29-1 to TRBJ2-5; 9 bases agree with TRBD2. The length of the CDR3 is 14 residues. Germline V gene data show CDR1 as SQVTM and CDR2 as ANQGSEA. After removal of 6 bases from V and 0 bases from J, the junction contained 5 bases not matched to a gene. The CDR3 coding sequence is TGCAGCGTGGGACTAGCCGAGTACCAAGAGACCCAGTACTTC. Protein sequence: CSVGLAEYQETQYF. The whole variable domain, remainder taken from reference TRBV29-1 and TRBJ2-5, is SAVISQKPSRDICQRGTSLTIQCQVDSQVTMMFWYRQQPGQSLTLIATANQGSEATYESGFVIDKFPISRPNLTFSTLTVSNMSPEDSSIYLCSVGLAEYQETQYFGPGTRLLVL.

This chain connects TRBV4-3 to TRBJ2-3; 7 nucleotides align to TRBD1. Losses at the gene ends were 3 bases for V and 2 bases for J; bases not matched to a gene: 5. The CDR3 spans 15 residues. Germline V gene lookup returns CDR1 LGHNA and CDR2 YSLEER. The CDR3 nucleotides are TGCGCCAGCAGCCACCGGGACAGAGACACAGATACGCAGTATTTT. Its protein product is CASSHRDRDTDTQYF.

The V and J genes are TRBV20-1 and TRBJ2-4, with 8 bases aligning to TRBD1. Germline loops: CDR1 DFQATT, CDR2 SNEGSKA (reference sequence). With 0 bases clipped from V and 13 bases from J, the junction kept 29 bases outside the gene matches. CDR3 length: 20 amino acids. The CDR3 is CSARDQGAKGDTGRYNEQYF. CDR3 sequence (DNA): TGCAGTGCTAGAGATCAGGGGGCAAAAGGTGATACGGGAAGATACAATGAGCAGTACTTC.

This clonotype was observed once. The CDR3 DNA is TGTGCCATCAGTGGGGGGGGCGTAGGAGAAAAACTGTTTTTT. It translates to CAISGGGVGEKLFF. This chain joins TRBV10-3 and TRBJ1-4; D is possibly TRBD1 (6 bases). The CDR3 consists of 14 residues. Trimming removed 4 bases from V and 8 bases from J, with 14 bases in between. Germline CDR1 and CDR2: ENHRY and SYGVKD.

In its sample, this clonotype was seen a few times. The chain joins TRBV7-3 to TRBJ2-3; 7 nucleotides agree with TRBD2. The trim removed 5 bases at V and 4 bases at J, leaving 6 bases unmatched. The CDR3 is 14 amino acids. CDR1 and CDR2 (germline): SGHTA, FQGTGA. CDR3 sequence (DNA): TGTGCCAGCAGCCTAGGACTAGACCCAGATACGCAGTATTTT. Amino acid sequence: CASSLGLDPDTQYF.

The chain is built from TRBV20-1 and TRBJ2-1, with 13 positions matching TRBD2. The V and J ends lost 6 bases and 2 bases, in that order; junction bases with no gene match: 4. The CDR3 has 15 residues. Germline lookup yields CDR1 DFQATT and CDR2 SNEGSKA (reference sequence). In DNA, the CDR3 is TGCAGTGCAAGGACTAGCGGGGGACCCTACAATGAGCAGTTCTTC. Its translation: CSARTSGGPYNEQFF.

This sequence joins TRBV20-1 and TRBJ2-3; D gene uncertain. Germline values: CDR1 DFQATT, CDR2 SNEGSKA (reference sequence). V was shortened by 7 bases and J by 0 bases, with 8 bases between the two germline ends. This CDR3 region has 12 residues. CDR3: CSGTDSTDTQYF. In DNA, the CDR3 is TGCAGTGGCACGGACAGCACAGATACGCAGTATTTT.

This clonotype was picked up one time. This chain links TRBV20-1 with TRBJ2-3; D perhaps matches TRBD1 (6 bases). Between the trimmed V and J ends, which lost 5 bases and 5 bases, there was a span of 26 bases. Germline CDR1 and CDR2: DFQATT and SNEGSKA (reference sequence). This CDR3 comprises 17 residues. The CDR3 DNA reads TGCAGTGCTTTGCCAGTTCTAGACAGGATCGTGAGAGATACGCAGTATTTT. Protein sequence: CSALPVLDRIVRDTQYF.

The rearrangement uses TRBV29-1 and TRBJ2-3, with D possibly TRBD1 on 6 matching bases. The CDR3 is 13 residues long. Germline CDR1 is SQVTM and CDR2 is ANQGSEA. V lost 6 bases to trimming and J lost 1 base, with 11 bases between them. DNA of the CDR3: TGCAGCGTGTGCAGGGGAGGCACAGATACGCAGTATTTT. Translation: CSVCRGGTDTQYF.

V is TRBV2 and J is TRBJ2-1; 11 nucleotides match TRBD2. The CDR3 covers 15 residues. Germline assignment: CDR1 SNHLY and CDR2 FYNNEI. With 6 bases clipped from V and 5 bases from J, the junction kept 6 bases outside the gene matches. The CDR3 is CASSEGLADNNEQFF. The CDR3 nucleotides read TGTGCCAGCAGCGAGGGACTAGCGGATAACAATGAGCAGTTCTTC.

Notes on this clonotype: This clone may be a read error of a much larger clone one base away. The chain uses TRBV7-6 and TRBJ2-5; 8 bases map to TRBD2. Per germline, CDR1 SGHVS and CDR2 FNYEAQ. The J segment lost 11 bases and the V segment lost 5 bases, leaving 22 bases of the junction unmatched. The CDR3 contains 17 residues. The CDR3 DNA sequence: TGTGCCAGCAGCCCGACGATAGGTAGCGGGATTGGCAATGAGCAGTACTTC. It is translated as CASSPTIGSGIGNEQYF. Supplemented by reference TRBV7-6 and TRBJ2-5, the full variable domain reads GAGVSQSPRYKVTKRGQDVALRCDPISGHVSLYWYRQALGQGPEFLTYFNYEAQQDKSGLPNDRFSAERPEGSISTLTIQRTEQRDSAMYRCASSPTIGSGIGNEQYFGPGTRLLVL.